Following are 17 T cell receptor beta chains from one sample sequenced in a study of blood T cells in healthy people across ages. A second PCR, run for roughly 7 to 12 cycles, used a sample-barcoded 5' primer plus a J-beta primer mix. TCRdb re-called the 5' RACE reads through MiXCR, storing one row per CDR3 protein. The sample includes roughly 1,300,000 distinct CDR3 sequences, 59% of them seen just once. Sequencing was carried out using blood. These receptors were collected from a man between 18 and 35 years old in good health.

V gene TRBV5-6 combines with J gene TRBJ2-5, with TRBD1 matching over 9 bases. V shed 4 bases and J 3 bases; nucleotides not matched to a gene: 10. The CDR3 consists of 16 residues. CDR1 is SGHDT and CDR2 is YYEEEE in the germline V gene. CDR3 region: CASSPTGGPGEETQYF. In DNA form, the CDR3 reads TGTGCCAGCAGCCCAACAGGGGGCCCGGGGGAAGAGACCCAGTACTTC.

This chain joins TRBV6-6 and TRBJ2-1; D remains unclear. The DNA end is a closer match to TRBJ2-7, so the J assignment may be wrong. The CDR3 has 13 amino acids. The germline V gene encodes CDR1 MNHNY and CDR2 SVGAGI (reference sequence). This CDR3 reads CASSHTAGYEQYF. CDR3 nucleotide sequence: TGTGCCAGCAGTCACACCGCCGGCTACGAGCAGTACTTC.

The rearrangement uses TRBV2 and TRBJ2-3; D is uncertain. V was shortened by 3 bases and J by 4 bases, with 17 bases between the two germline ends. CDR3 size: 16 residues. The germline V gene encodes CDR1 SNHLY and CDR2 FYNNEI. The CDR3 DNA is TGTGCCAGCAGTGACGTTGGACGGCTAGGGTCAGATACGCAGTATTTT. This codes for CASSDVGRLGSDTQYF.

In this sample, this clonotype turned up once. This rearrangement joins TRBV5-4 to TRBJ2-5; 7 nucleotides align to TRBD1. CDR3 length: 15 residues. CDR1 is SGHNT and CDR2 is YYREEE in the germline V gene (reference sequence). V lost 0 bases to trimming and J lost 4 bases; unmatched junction nucleotides: 6. CDR3 sequence (DNA): TGTGCCAGCAGCTTGGAGGGGGCTTGGAGAGAGACCCAGTACTTC. This encodes CASSLEGAWRETQYF.

The chain employs TRBV13 and TRBJ2-1; D might be TRBD2 (5 bases). The V end lost 2 bases, the J end lost 10 bases, and 9 bases lay between the germline ends. CDR3 length: 12 amino acids. CDR1 and CDR2 from the germline V gene are PRHDT and FYEKMQ (reference sequence). The CDR3 nucleotides are TGTGCCAGCAGCTTACCGGACTCCGAGCAGTTCTTC. Its translation: CASSLPDSEQFF.

This clonotype showed up just once. The chain couples TRBV10-3 to TRBJ2-3; D is possibly TRBD2 (5 bases). From germline, CDR1 is ENHRY and CDR2 SYGVKD. Deletions cut 8 bases from V and 2 bases from J, with 11 bases between. The CDR3 totals 13 residues. The CDR3 is CAIGAGDTDTQYF. The CDR3, as DNA: TGTGCCATCGGTGCGGGCGACACAGATACGCAGTATTTT.

This chain links TRBV25-1 with TRBJ2-7; no clear D. The ends were cut back, 5 bases at V and 2 bases at J, with 16 bases in the middle. This CDR3 has 15 amino acids. From germline, CDR1 is MGHDK and CDR2 SYGVNS. CDR3 in DNA: TGTGCCAGCAGTCCCCCGGTACGCCTAACCTACGAGCAGTACTTC. Translating gives CASSPPVRLTYEQYF.

In this sample, this clonotype turned up once. The V and J genes are TRBV20-1 and TRBJ2-3; D is undetermined. The CDR3 is 12 amino acids. CDR1 is DFQATT and CDR2 is SNEGSKA in the germline V gene (reference sequence). The V end lost 3 bases, the J end lost 4 bases, and 8 bases lay between the germline ends. CDR3 nucleotide sequence: TGCAGTGCTAGCGTGTGGGCAGATACGCAGTATTTT. This codes for CSASVWADTQYF.

This clonotype occurred a few times. The chain links TRBV5-1 to TRBJ2-3; D remains ambiguous. V was clipped by 0 bases and J by 3 bases, with 11 bases between them. The germline gives CDR1 SGHRS, CDR2 YFSETQ. The CDR3 has 15 residues. DNA of the CDR3: TGCGCCAGCAGCTTGGACTCCCAAAAGACAGATACGCAGTATTTT. This gives the protein CASSLDSQKTDTQYF.

The CDR3 DNA follows: TGCAGTGCTAGGGTTTATAATTCACCCCTCCACTTT. Its protein product is CSARVYNSPLHF. This chain connects TRBV20-1 to TRBJ1-6; D not certain. Trimming removed 3 bases from V and 4 bases from J, with 4 bases in between. Germline lookup yields CDR1 DFQATT and CDR2 SNEGSKA (reference sequence). The CDR3 extends over 12 amino acids.

V and J are TRBV20-1 and TRBJ2-7; possible D gene TRBD1, 9 bases. The germline V and J ends were trimmed by 4 bases and 3 bases, with 25 bases remaining between them. Germline CDR1 and CDR2: DFQATT and SNEGSKA (reference sequence). This CDR3 is built from 17 residues. Written as DNA, the CDR3 is TGCAGTGCTATGGGACAGGGAAGCGGGAGTTTCGGCTACGAGCAGTACTTC. Translating gives CSAMGQGSGSFGYEQYF.

The rearrangement joins TRBV7-8 to TRBJ2-3; TRBD1 might be the D (5 bases). Per the germline V gene, CDR1 is SGHVS and CDR2 is FQNEAQ. V gave up 4 bases and J gave up 2 bases, with 13 bases separating them. CDR3 length equals 15 residues. The chain's CDR3 is CASSYIQDNTDTQYF. For the CDR3, the DNA is TGTGCCAGCAGCTATATCCAGGACAACACAGATACGCAGTATTTT.

The gene calls are TRBV21-1 and TRBJ2-7; the DNA was not used to check the table's D call, TRBD2. TRBV21-1 is designated a pseudogene. CDR3 size: 15 residues. DNA for the CDR3: TGTGCCAGCAGAAAAAGCCTGGAGGTTTCCTACGAGCAGTACTTC. This encodes CASRKSLEVSYEQYF.

V and J are TRBV15 and TRBJ2-7; 14 bases map to TRBD2. Near its end, the DNA agrees better with TRBJ2-5, so the J call may be wrong. Germline-derived CDR1 and CDR2 are LNHNV and YYDKDF (reference sequence). This CDR3 comprises 16 residues. The CDR3, as DNA: TGTGCCACCAGCAAAGGACTAGCGGGGGGAGGAGAGACCCAGTACTTC. It encodes CATSKGLAGGGETQYF.

V usage is TRBV6-5 and J usage is TRBJ2-7, with D perhaps TRBD2 (5 bases). This CDR3 spans 14 amino acids. Per germline, CDR1 MNHEY and CDR2 SVGAGI. V was trimmed by 2 bases and J by 4 bases, leaving 12 bases between them. The DNA of the CDR3 is TGTGCCAGCAGTTACGGAGGCCCTCGGTACGAGCAGTACTTC. This codes for CASSYGGPRYEQYF.

A few counts support this clonotype. The J gene is TRBJ1-1, the V gene TRBV10-3, with TRBD1 matching over 7 bases. This CDR3 is 13 amino acids long. V trimming: 10 bases; J trimming: 4 bases; junction bases outside the gene matches: 9. The germline V gene has CDR1 ENHRY and CDR2 SYGVKD. CDR3 amino acids: CATRQGGFTEAFF. CDR3 nucleotides: TGTGCCACCCGACAGGGAGGTTTCACTGAAGCTTTCTTT.

On this clonotype itself: At one boundary the junction diverges from the germline segment, which might be a read error. The chain couples TRBV3-1 to TRBJ2-1; 9 bases match TRBD2. The J call is uncertain, as TRBJ2-7 better fits the DNA end. The germline CDR1 and CDR2 sequences are LGHDT and YNNKEL (reference sequence). This CDR3 region has 17 residues. In DNA, the CDR3 is TGTGCGAGCAGCCAAGGGTATAGCGGGAGCCGGAACAATGAGCAGTACTTC. Translation: CASSQGYSGSRNNEQYF.